This is a list of T cell receptor beta chains from one sample in a study of cytomegalovirus exposure and HLA in healthy donors. The repertoire was sequenced with immunoSEQ multiplex PCR; TCRdb's copy has only in-frame clones and lacks some. The sample holds roughly 120,000 clones, around three quarters seen once. Sequencing was carried out using PBMCs. Receptors originate from a man in his late teens or twenties in good health and CMV-seronegative. Both conserved end residues are part of each CDR3. D genes are given only for firm matches. Where a row states a size, it is once, few, many or the class of an expanded clone; other rows omit it.

TRBJ2-5,TRBV14,once,.,TGTGCCAGCAGCCGTTTGGACACCCAAGAGACCCAGTACTTC,CASSRLDTQETQYF
TRBJ1-3,TRBV10-3,.,.,TGTGCCATCAGAATTTCCAGGAACTCCCTCTCTGGAAACACCATATATTTT,CAIRISRNSLSGNTIYF
TRBJ2-2,TRBV28,.,.,TGTGCCAGCAGTTTTTCGGAGCCCGGGGAGCTGTTTTTT,CASSFSEPGELFF
TRBJ2-5,TRBV7-6,.,.,TGTGCCAGTTCACAGGGCCATCAAGAGACCCAGTACTTC,CASSQGHQETQYF
TRBJ1-1,TRBV7-9,.,TRBD1,TGTGCCAGCAGCCGAACCCTGGACAGGGTTGCTGAAGCTTTCTTT,CASSRTLDRVAEAFF
TRBJ1-5,TRBV5-5,.,.,TGTGCCAGCAGCAGAAACAGTCATCAGCCCCAGCATTTT,CASSRNSHQPQHF
TRBJ2-1,TRBV7-8,many,TRBD2,TGTGCCAGCAGCTTAGTGGCTAGCGGGAGCTACAATGAGCAGTTCTTC,CASSLVASGSYNEQFF
TRBJ2-1,TRBV11-1,few,.,TGTGCCAGCAGCTTAGCGGGCCGATGGGGGGATGAGCAGTTCTTC,CASSLAGRWGDEQFF
TRBJ2-5,TRBV19,.,TRBD2,TGTGCCAGTAGTTTGGGCGGGAGTTTAGAGACCCAGTACTTC,CASSLGGSLETQYF
TRBJ1-3,TRBV7-2,.,TRBD1,TGTGCCAGCAGCTCAGAGACAGGGACTGGAAACACCATATATTTT,CASSSETGTGNTIYF
TRBJ1-3,TRBV7-2,.,.,TGTGCCAGCAGCCCCGGGGATTCTGGAAACACCATATATTTT,CASSPGDSGNTIYF
TRBJ1-6,TRBV30,.,TRBD1,TGTGCCTGGAGTGCGAAACAGGGGGCGCGGTCCCTCCACTTT,CAWSAKQGARSLHF
TRBJ1-6,TRBV18,few,TRBD1,TGTGCCAGCTCACCTAGTTACACCGGTGGGACAGATTCACCCCTCCACTTT,CASSPSYTGGTDSPLHF
TRBJ2-2,TRBV2,.,TRBD2,TGTGCCAGCACTCCGCGGGCGGGAGGCGGGGAGCTGTTTTTT,CASTPRAGGGELFF
TRBJ1-5,TRBV19,.,TRBD1,TGTGCCAGTAGTATAGCCGGGAACAGGGGTAGACAGCCCCAGCATTTT,CASSIAGNRGRQPQHF
TRBJ2-3,TRBV27,.,.,TGTGCCAGCAGTCAGCAGGCTAGCACAGATACGCAGTATTTT,CASSQQASTDTQYF
TRBJ2-3,TRBV5-1,.,.,TGCGCCAGCAGCTCGGGACATGTGGGTTTAGATACGCAGTATTTT,CASSSGHVGLDTQYF
TRBJ2-1,TRBV5-1,.,.,TGCGCCAGCAGCTTGGACGGACAAGTCTCAATTGATCAGTTCTTC,CASSLDGQVSIDQFF
TRBJ1-6,TRBV6-4,.,.,TGTGCCAGCAGTGAAATCCAGAATTCACCCCTCCACTTT,CASSEIQNSPLHF
TRBJ1-1,TRBV29-1,once,.,TGCAGCGTCGACAGGAGTCCTCTCCCTACTCTTGAAGCTTTCTTT,CSVDRSPLPTLEAFF
TRBJ2-5,TRBV7-6,.,TRBD2,TGTGCCAGCAGCCCTGGGGCGGGAGGGCCTGGATACGAGACCCAGTACTTC,CASSPGAGGPGYETQYF
TRBJ2-2,TRBV28,.,.,TGTGCCAGCGAAGACAGAAACACCGGGGAGCTGTTTTTT,CASEDRNTGELFF
TRBJ2-4,TRBV7-3,.,TRBD2,TGTGCCAGCAGCTTACGGGAGGGTGACATTCAGTACTTC,CASSLREGDIQYF
TRBJ2-1,TRBV25-1,.,TRBD1,TGTGCCAGCAGCCGGGACAGGGGAATAAATGAGCAGTTCTTC,CASSRDRGINEQFF
TRBJ1-2,TRBV18,.,.,TGTGCCAGCTCACTAGGAGATGGTGGCTACACCTTC,CASSLGDGGYTF
TRBJ1-6,TRBV9,.,.,TGTGCCAGCAGCCAAGACGGGGAGTTTTCACCCCTCCACTTT,CASSQDGEFSPLHF
TRBJ2-3,TRBV6-5,.,.,TGTGCCAGCAGTTCAGGGGGGAGGCATCGGTATTTT,CASSSGGRHRYF
TRBJ2-1,TRBV7-6,few,.,TGTGCCAGCAGCCTAAACCCGGGGTCCTACAATGAGCAGTTCTTC,CASSLNPGSYNEQFF
TRBJ1-4,TRBV30,.,.,TGTGCCTGGAGTGTAGGAGGGTCTAATGAAAAACTGTTTTTT,CAWSVGGSNEKLFF
TRBJ2-3,TRBV6-5,.,.,TGTGCCAGCAGTTACTCAGCCTGGACAGATACGCAGTATTTT,CASSYSAWTDTQYF
TRBJ2-2,TRBV7-2,.,TRBD2,TGTGCCAGCAGTCCAGCGGGAGTTGGAACCGGGGAGCTGTTTTTT,CASSPAGVGTGELFF
TRBJ1-1,TRBV18,few,.,TGTGCCAGCTCCCGTGGGTCGGGGAACACTGAAGCTTTCTTT,CASSRGSGNTEAFF
TRBJ1-2,TRBV7-2,few,TRBD1,TGTGCCAGCAGCTCGCGACAGGGGTCATCAAATAACTATGGCTACACCTTC,CASSSRQGSSNNYGYTF
TRBJ1-6,TRBV6-5,.,.,TGTGCCAGCAGTGTAACAGGGCTTAGGACCCTCCACTTT,CASSVTGLRTLHF
TRBJ2-3,TRBV7-9,.,TRBD2,TGTGCCAGCAGCCCCCGCGGGAGGGGCACAGATACGCAGTATTTT,CASSPRGRGTDTQYF
TRBJ2-7,TRBV6-5,.,.,TGTGCCAGCAGTGGGTCCGCGGGGCACTACGAGCAGTACTTC,CASSGSAGHYEQYF
TRBJ2-1,TRBV2,.,.,TGTGCCAGCAGTGGGCAGGAATACAATGAGCAGTTCTTC,CASSGQEYNEQFF
TRBJ1-6,TRBV7-3,.,.,TGTGCCAGCAGCCAAACCTCAGGTCCCCAAAATTCACCCCTCCACTTT,CASSQTSGPQNSPLHF
TRBJ2-1,TRBV7-3,.,.,TGTGCCAGCAGCCCGCGCGCGGGGGCCAATGAGCAGTTCTTC,CASSPRAGANEQFF
TRBJ1-5,TRBV4-2,.,.,TGTGCCAGCAGCCAAGAAATAGGGGAAGGTCAGCCCCAGCATTTT,CASSQEIGEGQPQHF
TRBJ1-1,TRBV6-1,.,TRBD1,TGTGCCAGCACCCGAGACAGGGGGAACACTGAAGCTTTCTTT,CASTRDRGNTEAFF
TRBJ1-2,TRBV14,.,.,TGTGCCAGCAGCCAGCAGGGGTGGTATGGCTACACCTTC,CASSQQGWYGYTF
TRBJ2-3,TRBV14,.,TRBD2,TGTGCCAGCAGCCCCCCCGTAGCGGGAGGGGCAGATACGCAGTATTTT,CASSPPVAGGADTQYF
TRBJ1-1,TRBV28,.,.,TGTGCCAGCAGTGCAAGGGGGGGCTCGAACACTGAAGCTTTCTTT,CASSARGGSNTEAFF
TRBJ1-2,TRBV19,once,TRBD1,TGTGCCTCCTGGGACAGGCTTAACTATGGCTACACCTTC,CASWDRLNYGYTF
TRBJ2-7,TRBV5-8,.,TRBD2,TGTGCCAGCAGAGTCGGGGGGGAGCAGTACTTC,CASRVGGEQYF
TRBJ2-3,TRBV11-2,.,TRBD2,TGTGCCAGCAGCCACTACGGGACTAGCGGCGTTCACACAGATACGCAGTATTTT,CASSHYGTSGVHTDTQYF
TRBJ2-3,TRBV2,.,.,TGTGCCAGCAGTGGTAGTTTGCGGAGCACAGATACGCAGTATTTT,CASSGSLRSTDTQYF
TRBJ1-6,TRBV5-1,.,.,TGCGCCAGCAGCCCGGATCAGTGGGTGGAGAATTCACCCCTCCACTTT,CASSPDQWVENSPLHF
TRBJ2-2,TRBV7-9,.,TRBD2,TGTTCCAGCAGCTTCCCAGCCGGGACTACCTTCACCGGGGAGCTGTTTTTT,CSSSFPAGTTFTGELFF
TRBJ2-1,TRBV7-9,.,.,TGTGCCAGCAGCTTGGGCCAGGGCCTCTCCTACAATGAGCAGTTCTTC,CASSLGQGLSYNEQFF
TRBJ2-7,TRBV15,.,.,TGTGCCACCAGCAGAACCAGGGTTGGCGCCTACGAGCAGTACTTC,CATSRTRVGAYEQYF
TRBJ2-7,TRBV4-2,.,TRBD2,TGTGCCAGCAGCCAAGATTCTGTTTGGGCTAGCGGGAGGGAGTCCTACGAGCAGTACTTC,CASSQDSVWASGRESYEQYF
TRBJ2-7,TRBV7-2,.,TRBD1,TGTGCCAGCAGCTCCGCCCGGACAGGCGAGCAGTACTTC,CASSSARTGEQYF